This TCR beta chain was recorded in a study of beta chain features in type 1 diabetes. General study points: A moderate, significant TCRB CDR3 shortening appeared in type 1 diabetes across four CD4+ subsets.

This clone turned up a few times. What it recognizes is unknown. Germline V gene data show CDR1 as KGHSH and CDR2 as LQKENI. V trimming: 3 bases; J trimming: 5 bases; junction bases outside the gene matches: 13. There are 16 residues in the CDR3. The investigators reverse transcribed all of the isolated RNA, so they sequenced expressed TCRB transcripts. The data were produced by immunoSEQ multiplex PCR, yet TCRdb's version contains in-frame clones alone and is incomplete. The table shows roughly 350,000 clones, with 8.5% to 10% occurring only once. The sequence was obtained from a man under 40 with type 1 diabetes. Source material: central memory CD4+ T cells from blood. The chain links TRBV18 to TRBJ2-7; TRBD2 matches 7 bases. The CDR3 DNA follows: TGTGCCAGCTCACCCTCAAGCAGACTAGCCGGGGACGAGCAGTACTTC. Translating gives CASSPSSRLAGDEQYF.